This T cell receptor (beta chain) comes out of a study of blood T cell repertoires in COVID-19. In the original workflow: Amplification with reference gene primers provided the estimates of nucleated cell counts. The repertoire was sequenced with immunoSEQ multiplex PCR; TCRdb's copy has only in-frame clones and lacks some. From that table come the V and J calls and clone size; the DNA was used to work out D and trimming. The table has under 300,000 clones, approximately 88% seen once; the top ten hold 0.94%. This clone has a single count. The sequence derives from a woman between 40 and 50 years old who had recovered from COVID-19. Sequencing was carried out using peripheral blood.

The CDR3: CATSRGIQGAKGDTQYF. The CDR3 DNA reads as TGTGCCACCAGCAGAGGGATACAGGGGGCGAAAGGTGATACGCAGTATTTT. This chain connects TRBV15 to TRBJ2-3, with 9 bases identical to TRBD1. Trimming at V came to 1 base and at J to 6 bases, leaving 11 bases not matched to a gene. Germline CDR1 reads LNHNV; CDR2 reads YYDKDF (reference sequence). The CDR3 is 17 amino acids.